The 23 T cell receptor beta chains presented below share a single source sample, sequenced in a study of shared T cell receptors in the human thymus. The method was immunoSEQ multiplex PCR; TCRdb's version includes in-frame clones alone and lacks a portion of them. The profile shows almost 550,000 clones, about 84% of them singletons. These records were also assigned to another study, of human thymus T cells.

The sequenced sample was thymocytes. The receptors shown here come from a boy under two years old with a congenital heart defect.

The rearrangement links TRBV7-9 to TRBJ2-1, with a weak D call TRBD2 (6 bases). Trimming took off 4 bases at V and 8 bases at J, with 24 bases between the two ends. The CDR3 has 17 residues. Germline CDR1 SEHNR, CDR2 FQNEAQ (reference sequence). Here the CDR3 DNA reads TGTGCCAGCAGCTCTTCGCAAAGGAGGGCGGTGGTCCATGAGCAGTTCTTC. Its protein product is CASSSSQRRAVVHEQFF.

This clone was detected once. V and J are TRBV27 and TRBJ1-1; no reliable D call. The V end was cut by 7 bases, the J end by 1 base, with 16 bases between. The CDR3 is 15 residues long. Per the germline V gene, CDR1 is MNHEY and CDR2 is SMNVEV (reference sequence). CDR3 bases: TGTGCCAGCATAGAGACAAATACCCCGAACACTGAAGCTTTCTTT. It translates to CASIETNTPNTEAFF.

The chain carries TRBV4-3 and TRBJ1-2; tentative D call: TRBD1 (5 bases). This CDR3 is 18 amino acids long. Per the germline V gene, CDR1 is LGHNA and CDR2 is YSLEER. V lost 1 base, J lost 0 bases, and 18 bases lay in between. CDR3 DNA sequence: TGCGCCAGCAGCCAAGGGGTTCTGGACACCAAAGCTAACTATGGCTACACCTTC. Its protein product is CASSQGVLDTKANYGYTF.

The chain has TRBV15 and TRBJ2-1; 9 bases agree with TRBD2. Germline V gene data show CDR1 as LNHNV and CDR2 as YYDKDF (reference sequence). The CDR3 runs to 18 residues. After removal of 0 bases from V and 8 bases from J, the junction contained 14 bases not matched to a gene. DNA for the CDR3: TGTGCCACCAGCAGAGATCACTTTGGTGGGCGGGAGGGCTATGAGCAGTTCTTC. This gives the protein CATSRDHFGGREGYEQFF. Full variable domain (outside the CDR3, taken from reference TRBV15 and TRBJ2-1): DAMVIQNPRYQVTQFGKPVTLSCSQTLNHNVMYWYQQKSSQAPKLLFHYYDKDFNNEADTPDNFQSRRPNTSFCFLDIRSPGLGDTAMYLCATSRDHFGGREGYEQFFGPGTRLTVL.

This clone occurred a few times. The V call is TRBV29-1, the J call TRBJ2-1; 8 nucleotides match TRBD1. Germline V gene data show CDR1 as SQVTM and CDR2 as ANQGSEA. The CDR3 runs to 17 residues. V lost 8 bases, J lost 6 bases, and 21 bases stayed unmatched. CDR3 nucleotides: TGCAGCCTTTCTAAGGTCGATACCTTCACAGGGGGCAATGAGCAGTTCTTC. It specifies CSLSKVDTFTGGNEQFF.

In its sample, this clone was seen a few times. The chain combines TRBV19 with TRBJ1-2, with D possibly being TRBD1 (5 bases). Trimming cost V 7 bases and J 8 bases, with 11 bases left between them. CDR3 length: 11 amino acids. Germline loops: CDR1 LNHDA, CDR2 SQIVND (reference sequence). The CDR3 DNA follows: TGTGCCAGTAAAGGGGTGGGGGGCTACACCTTC. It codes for CASKGVGGYTF.

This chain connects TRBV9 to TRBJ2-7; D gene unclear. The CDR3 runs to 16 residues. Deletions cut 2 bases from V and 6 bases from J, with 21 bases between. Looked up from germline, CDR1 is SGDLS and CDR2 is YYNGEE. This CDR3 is CASSVVETAGQLEQYF. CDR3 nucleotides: TGTGCCAGCAGCGTTGTGGAGACGGCCGGCCAACTCGAGCAGTACTTC.

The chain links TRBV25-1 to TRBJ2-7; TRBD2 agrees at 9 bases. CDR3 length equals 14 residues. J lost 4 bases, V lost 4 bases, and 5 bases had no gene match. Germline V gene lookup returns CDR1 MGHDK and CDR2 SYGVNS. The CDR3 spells CASSAREGIYEQYF. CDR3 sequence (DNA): TGTGCCAGCAGTGCGCGGGAGGGCATTTACGAGCAGTACTTC.

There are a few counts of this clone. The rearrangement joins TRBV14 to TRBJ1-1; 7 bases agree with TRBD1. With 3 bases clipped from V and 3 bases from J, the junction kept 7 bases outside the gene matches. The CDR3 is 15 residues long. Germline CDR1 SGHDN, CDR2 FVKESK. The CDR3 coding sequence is TGTGCCAGCAGCCAGAAAGACAGGGTGGACACTGAAGCTTTCTTT. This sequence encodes CASSQKDRVDTEAFF.

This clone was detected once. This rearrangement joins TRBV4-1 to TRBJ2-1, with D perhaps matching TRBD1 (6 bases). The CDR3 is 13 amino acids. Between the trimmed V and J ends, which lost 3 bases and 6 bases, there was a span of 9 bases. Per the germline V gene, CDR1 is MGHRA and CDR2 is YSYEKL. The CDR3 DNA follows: TGCGCCAGCAGCCAGGGACAAATCAATGAGCAGTTCTTC. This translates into CASSQGQINEQFF.

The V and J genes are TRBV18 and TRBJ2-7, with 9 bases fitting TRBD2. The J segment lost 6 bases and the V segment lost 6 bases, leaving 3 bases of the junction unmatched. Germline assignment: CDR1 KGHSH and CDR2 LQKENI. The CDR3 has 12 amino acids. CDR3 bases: TGTGCCAGCTCCCCGCGGGGGGGCGAGCAGTACTTC. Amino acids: CASSPRGGEQYF.

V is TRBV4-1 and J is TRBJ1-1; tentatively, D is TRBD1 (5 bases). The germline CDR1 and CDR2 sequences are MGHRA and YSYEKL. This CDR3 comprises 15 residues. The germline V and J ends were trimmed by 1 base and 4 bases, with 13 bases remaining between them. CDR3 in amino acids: CASSQVLGQATEAFF. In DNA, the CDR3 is TGCGCCAGCAGCCAAGTCCTGGGGCAGGCCACTGAAGCTTTCTTT.

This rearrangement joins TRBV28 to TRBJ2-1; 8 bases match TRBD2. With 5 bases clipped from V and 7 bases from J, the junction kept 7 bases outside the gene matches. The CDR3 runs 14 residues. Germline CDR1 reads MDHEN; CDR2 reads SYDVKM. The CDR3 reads CASSSGSVRNEQFF. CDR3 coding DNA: TGTGCCAGCAGTAGCGGGAGCGTGCGTAATGAGCAGTTCTTC. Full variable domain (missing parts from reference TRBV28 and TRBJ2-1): DVKVTQSSRYLVKRTGEKVFLECVQDMDHENMFWYRQDPGLGLRLIYFSYDVKMKEKGDIPEGYSVSREKKERFSLILESASTNQTSMYLCASSSGSVRNEQFFGPGTRLTVL.

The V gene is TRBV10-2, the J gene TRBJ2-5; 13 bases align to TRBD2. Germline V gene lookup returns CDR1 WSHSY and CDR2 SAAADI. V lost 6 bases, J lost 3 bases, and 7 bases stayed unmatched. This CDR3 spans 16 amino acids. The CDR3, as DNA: TGCGCCAGCAGCCCCGGGACTAGCGGGAAGGAAGAGACCCAGTACTTC. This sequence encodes CASSPGTSGKEETQYF.

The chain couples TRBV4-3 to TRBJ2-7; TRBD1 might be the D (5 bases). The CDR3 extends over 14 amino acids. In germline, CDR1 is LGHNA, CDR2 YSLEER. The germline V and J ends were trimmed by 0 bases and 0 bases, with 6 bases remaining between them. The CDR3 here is CASSQETDSYEQYF. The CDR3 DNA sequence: TGCGCCAGCAGCCAAGAGACAGACTCCTACGAGCAGTACTTC.

The CDR3 coding sequence is TGTGCCAGCAGCTCTGCTAGCGGGAGGACGTTCTTC. Protein sequence: CASSSASGRTFF. V usage is TRBV5-6 and J usage is TRBJ2-1; 11 nucleotides align to TRBD2. V was clipped by 3 bases and J by 15 bases; unmatched bases: 5. This CDR3 is 12 amino acids long. Germline loops: CDR1 SGHDT, CDR2 YYEEEE.

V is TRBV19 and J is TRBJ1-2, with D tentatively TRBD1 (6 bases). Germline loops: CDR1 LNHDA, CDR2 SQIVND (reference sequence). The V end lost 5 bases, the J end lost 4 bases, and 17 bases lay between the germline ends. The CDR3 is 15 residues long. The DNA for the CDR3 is TGTGCCAGTAGTGATCCGACAGGAGGATCCTATGGCTACACCTTC. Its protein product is CASSDPTGGSYGYTF.

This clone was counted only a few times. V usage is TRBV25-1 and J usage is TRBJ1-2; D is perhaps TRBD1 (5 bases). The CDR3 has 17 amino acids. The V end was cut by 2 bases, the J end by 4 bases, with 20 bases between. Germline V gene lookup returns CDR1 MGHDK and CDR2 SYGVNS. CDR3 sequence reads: CASSEKGTPTGGYGYTF. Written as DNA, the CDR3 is TGTGCCAGCAGTGAAAAGGGGACCCCAACCGGGGGCTATGGCTACACCTTC.

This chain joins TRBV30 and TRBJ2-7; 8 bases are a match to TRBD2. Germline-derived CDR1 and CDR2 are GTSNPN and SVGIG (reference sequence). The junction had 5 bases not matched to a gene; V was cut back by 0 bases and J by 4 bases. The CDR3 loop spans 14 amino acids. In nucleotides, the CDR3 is TGTGCCTGGAGTGTCCGGGAGGGCGGATACGAGCAGTACTTC. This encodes CAWSVREGGYEQYF.

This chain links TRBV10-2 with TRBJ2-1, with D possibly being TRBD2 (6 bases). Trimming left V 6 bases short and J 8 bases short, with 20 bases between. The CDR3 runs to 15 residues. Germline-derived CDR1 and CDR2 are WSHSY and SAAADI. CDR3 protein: CASRPDAPGGHEQFF. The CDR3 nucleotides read TGCGCCAGCAGGCCGGACGCCCCTGGAGGGCATGAGCAGTTCTTC.

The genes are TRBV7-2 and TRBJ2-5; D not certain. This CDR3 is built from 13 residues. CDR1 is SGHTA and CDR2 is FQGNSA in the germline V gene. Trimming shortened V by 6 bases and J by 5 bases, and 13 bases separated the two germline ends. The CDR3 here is CASRPTAGETQYF. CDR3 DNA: TGTGCCAGCAGGCCCACAGCTGGGGAGACCCAGTACTTC.

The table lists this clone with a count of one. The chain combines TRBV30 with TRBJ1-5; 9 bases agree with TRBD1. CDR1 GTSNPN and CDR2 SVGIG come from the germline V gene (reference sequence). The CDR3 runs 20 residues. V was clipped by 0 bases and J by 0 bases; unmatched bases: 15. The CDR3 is CAWSVEDEDRGFLSNQPQHF. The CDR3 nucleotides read TGTGCCTGGAGTGTAGAGGATGAGGACAGGGGATTTCTTAGCAATCAGCCCCAGCATTTT.

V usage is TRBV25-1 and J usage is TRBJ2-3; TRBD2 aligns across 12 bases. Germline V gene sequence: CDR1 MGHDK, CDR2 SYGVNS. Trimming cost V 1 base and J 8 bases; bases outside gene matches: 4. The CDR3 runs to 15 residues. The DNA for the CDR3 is TGTGCCAGCAGTGAATTCGAGACTAGCGGGGGTACGCAGTATTTT. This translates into CASSEFETSGGTQYF.